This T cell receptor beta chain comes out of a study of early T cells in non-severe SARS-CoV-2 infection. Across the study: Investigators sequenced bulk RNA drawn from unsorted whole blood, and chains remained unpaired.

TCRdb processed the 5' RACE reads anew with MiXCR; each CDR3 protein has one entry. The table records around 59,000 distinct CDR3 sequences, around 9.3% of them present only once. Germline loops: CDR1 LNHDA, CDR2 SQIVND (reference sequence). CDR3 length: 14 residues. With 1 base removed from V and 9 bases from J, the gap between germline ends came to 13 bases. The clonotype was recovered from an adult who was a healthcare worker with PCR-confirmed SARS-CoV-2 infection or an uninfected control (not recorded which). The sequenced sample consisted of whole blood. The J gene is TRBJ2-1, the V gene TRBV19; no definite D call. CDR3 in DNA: TGTGCCAGTAGTATAGTCCTGGGTAGCCGTGAGCAGTTCTTC. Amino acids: CASSIVLGSREQFF.